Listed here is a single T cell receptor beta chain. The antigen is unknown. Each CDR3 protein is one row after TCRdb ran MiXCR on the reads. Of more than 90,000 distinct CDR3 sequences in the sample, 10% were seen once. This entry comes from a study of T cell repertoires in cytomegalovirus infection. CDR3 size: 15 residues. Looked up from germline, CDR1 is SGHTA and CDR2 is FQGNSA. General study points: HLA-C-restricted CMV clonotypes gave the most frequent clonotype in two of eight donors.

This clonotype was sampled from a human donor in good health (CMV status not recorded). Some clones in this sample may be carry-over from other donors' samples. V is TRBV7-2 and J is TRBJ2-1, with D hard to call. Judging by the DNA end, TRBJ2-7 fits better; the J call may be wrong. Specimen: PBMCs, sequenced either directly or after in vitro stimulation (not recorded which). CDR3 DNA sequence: TGTGCCAGCAGCGCGGTAGGAAACTCCTACAATGAGCAGTACTTC. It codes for CASSAVGNSYNEQYF.